Listed below are T cell receptor beta chains from one sample, sequenced in a study of Ad26.COV2.S vaccination and SARS-CoV-2 variants. The data were produced by immunoSEQ multiplex PCR, yet TCRdb's version contains in-frame clones alone and is incomplete. The sample lists approximately 350,000 clones, around 87% occurring once. This material consisted of peripheral blood, taken in a trial of Ad26.COV2.S vaccine versus placebo. The source is a person between 18 and 59 years old who received the Ad26.COV2.S COVID-19 vaccine or a placebo. Both conserved end residues are part of each CDR3. A D gene is named only where the DNA matches it firmly. Some rows mark clone size as missing; the rest say once, few, many or name a class of expanded clone.

cdr3_length | j_call | d_call | v_call | clone_size | cdr3_aa | cdr3_nt
16 | TRBJ2-7 | TRBD1 | TRBV18 | NA | CASSPPNRGLSYEQYF | TGTGCCAGCTCACCACCGAACAGGGGGCTTTCCTACGAGCAGTACTTC
16 | TRBJ1-5 | NA | TRBV4-2 | NA | CASSQDNRDSPGPQHF | TGTGCCAGCAGCCAGGACAACCGAGACAGTCCAGGGCCCCAGCATTTT
16 | TRBJ2-3 | TRBD2 | TRBV30 | NA | CAWSAGGTTSTDTQYF | TGTGCCTGGAGCGCGGGGGGAACAACTAGCACAGATACGCAGTATTTT
14 | TRBJ1-2 | NA | TRBV5-1 | NA | CASTSPGDDYGYTF | TGCGCCAGCACTAGCCCGGGGGATGACTATGGCTACACCTTC
14 | TRBJ1-5 | NA | TRBV4-2 | once | CASSPRTPNQPQHF | TGTGCCAGCAGCCCTCGGACTCCCAATCAGCCCCAGCATTTT
13 | TRBJ1-2 | TRBD1 | TRBV27 | NA | CASSFQGEDGYTF | TGTGCCAGCAGTTTCCAGGGGGAGGATGGCTACACCTTC
16 | TRBJ2-3 | TRBD1 | TRBV9 | NA | CASSVVEGGRTDTQYF | TGTGCCAGCAGCGTAGTTGAAGGGGGCCGCACAGATACGCAGTATTTT
11 | TRBJ2-7 | NA | TRBV20-1 | NA | CSAKNNYEQYF | TGCAGTGCTAAAAACAACTACGAGCAGTACTTC
13 | TRBJ1-4 | TRBD1 | TRBV29-1 | NA | CSIFTGQDEKLFF | TGCAGCATCTTCACGGGACAGGATGAAAAACTGTTTTTT
14 | TRBJ2-5 | NA | TRBV5-8 | NA | CASSLDDRQETQYF | TGTGCCAGCAGCTTGGACGACAGGCAAGAGACCCAGTACTTC